This TCR beta chain was found in a study of HIV-infected patients and healthy controls. TCRdb passed the 5' RACE reads through MiXCR, listing each CDR3 protein once. This sample has some 19,000 distinct CDR3 sequences, with 15% to 20% found just once. This clonotype was seen at least ten times. The sequence was obtained from a human donor in good health. Sequencing used CD8+ T cells from blood.

CDR3 DNA sequence: TGTGCCAGCAGCCAAGAAGACGGAGTTACCTACAATGAGCAGTTCTTC. It translates to CASSQEDGVTYNEQFF. The genes are TRBV14 and TRBJ2-1; no firm D call. The germline V gene encodes CDR1 SGHDN and CDR2 FVKESK. The V and J ends lost 0 bases and 2 bases respectively, with 11 bases between them. The CDR3 contains 16 residues.